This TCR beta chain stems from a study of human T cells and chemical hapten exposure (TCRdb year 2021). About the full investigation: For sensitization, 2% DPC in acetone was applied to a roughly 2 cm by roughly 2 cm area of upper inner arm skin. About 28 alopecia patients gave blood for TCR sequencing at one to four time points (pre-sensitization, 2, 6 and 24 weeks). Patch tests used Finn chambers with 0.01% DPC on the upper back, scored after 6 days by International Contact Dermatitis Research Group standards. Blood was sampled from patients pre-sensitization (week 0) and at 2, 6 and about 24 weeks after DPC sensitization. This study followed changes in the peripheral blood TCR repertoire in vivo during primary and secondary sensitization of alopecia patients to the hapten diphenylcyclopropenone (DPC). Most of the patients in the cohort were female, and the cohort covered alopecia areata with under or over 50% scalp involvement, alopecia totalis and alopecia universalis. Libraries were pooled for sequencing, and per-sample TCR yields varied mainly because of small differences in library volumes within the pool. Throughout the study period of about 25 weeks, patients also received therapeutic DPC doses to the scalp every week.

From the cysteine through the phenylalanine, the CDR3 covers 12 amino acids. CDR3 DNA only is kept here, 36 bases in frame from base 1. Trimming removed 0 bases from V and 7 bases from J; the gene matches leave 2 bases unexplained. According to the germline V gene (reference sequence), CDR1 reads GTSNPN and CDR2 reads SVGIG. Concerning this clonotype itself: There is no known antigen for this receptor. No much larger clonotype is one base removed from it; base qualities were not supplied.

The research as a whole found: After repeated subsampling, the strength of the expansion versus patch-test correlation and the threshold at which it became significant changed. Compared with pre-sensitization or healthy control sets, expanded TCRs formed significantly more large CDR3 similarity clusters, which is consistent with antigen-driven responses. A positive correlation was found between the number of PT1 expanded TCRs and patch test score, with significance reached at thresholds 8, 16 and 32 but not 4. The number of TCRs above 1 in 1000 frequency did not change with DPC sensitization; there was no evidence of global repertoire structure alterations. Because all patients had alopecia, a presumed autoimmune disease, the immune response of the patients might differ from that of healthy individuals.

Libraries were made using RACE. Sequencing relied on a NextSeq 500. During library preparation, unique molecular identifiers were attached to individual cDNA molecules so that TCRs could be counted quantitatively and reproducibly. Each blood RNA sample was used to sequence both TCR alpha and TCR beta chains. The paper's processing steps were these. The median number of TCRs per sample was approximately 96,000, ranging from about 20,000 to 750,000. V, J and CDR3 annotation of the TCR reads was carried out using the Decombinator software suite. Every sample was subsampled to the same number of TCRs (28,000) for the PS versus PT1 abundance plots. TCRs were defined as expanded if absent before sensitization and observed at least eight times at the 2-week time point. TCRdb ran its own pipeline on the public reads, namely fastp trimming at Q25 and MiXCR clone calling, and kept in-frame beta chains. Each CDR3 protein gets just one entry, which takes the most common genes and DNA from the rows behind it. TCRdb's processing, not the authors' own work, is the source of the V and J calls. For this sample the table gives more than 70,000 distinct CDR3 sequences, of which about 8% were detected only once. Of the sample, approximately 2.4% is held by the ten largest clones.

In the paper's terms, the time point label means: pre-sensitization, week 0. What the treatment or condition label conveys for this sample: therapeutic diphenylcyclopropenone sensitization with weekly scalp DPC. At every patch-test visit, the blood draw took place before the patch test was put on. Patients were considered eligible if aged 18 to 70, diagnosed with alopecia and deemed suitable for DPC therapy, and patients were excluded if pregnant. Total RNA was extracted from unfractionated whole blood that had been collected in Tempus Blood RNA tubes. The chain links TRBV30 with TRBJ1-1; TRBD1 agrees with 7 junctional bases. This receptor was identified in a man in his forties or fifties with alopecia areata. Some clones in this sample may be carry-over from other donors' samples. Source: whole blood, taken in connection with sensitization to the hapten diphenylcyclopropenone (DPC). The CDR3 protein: CAWSVRGREAFF. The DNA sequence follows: TGTGCCTGGAGTGTAAGGGGGCGTGAAGCTTTCTTT.